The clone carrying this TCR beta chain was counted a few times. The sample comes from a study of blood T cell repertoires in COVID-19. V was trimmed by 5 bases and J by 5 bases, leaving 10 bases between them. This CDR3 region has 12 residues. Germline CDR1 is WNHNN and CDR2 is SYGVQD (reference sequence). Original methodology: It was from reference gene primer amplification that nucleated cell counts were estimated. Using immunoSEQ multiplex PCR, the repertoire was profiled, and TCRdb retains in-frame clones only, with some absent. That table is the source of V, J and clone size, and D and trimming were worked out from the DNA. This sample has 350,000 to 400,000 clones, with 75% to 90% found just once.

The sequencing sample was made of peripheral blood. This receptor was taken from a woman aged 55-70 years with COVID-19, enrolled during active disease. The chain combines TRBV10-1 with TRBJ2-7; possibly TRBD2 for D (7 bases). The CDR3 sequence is CASSSGGNEQYF. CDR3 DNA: TGCGCCAGCAGTTCGGGGGGCAACGAGCAGTACTTC.